One and the same sample provided the 30 T cell receptor beta chains below, sequenced in a study of cytomegalovirus exposure and HLA in healthy donors. Profiling relied on immunoSEQ multiplex PCR, and the TCRdb table lists in-frame clones only, not all of them. Of about 140,000 clones listed, about 90% are singletons. The sample taken for sequencing was PBMCs. The source is a man aged 18 to 30 in good health and CMV-seronegative.

This chain connects TRBV19 to TRBJ2-5; 8 bases map to TRBD1. In germline, CDR1 is LNHDA, CDR2 SQIVND (reference sequence). The CDR3 loop spans 17 amino acids. With V trimmed by 4 bases and J by 4 bases, 14 bases remained unmatched. CDR3 bases: TGTGCCAGTAGTAGGACAGGGTTTGACCCCCAGGGAGAGACCCAGTACTTC. Its protein product is CASSRTGFDPQGETQYF.

In DNA, the CDR3 is TGTGCCAGCAGTGAACTAGGCAATGAGCAGTTCTTC. This encodes CASSELGNEQFF. V usage is TRBV2 and J usage is TRBJ2-1; no clear D gene. CDR1 is SNHLY and CDR2 is FYNNEI in the germline V gene. The length of the CDR3 is 12 residues. Deletions cut 2 bases from V and 6 bases from J, with 5 bases between.

This chain uses TRBV5-1 with TRBJ1-2; TRBD1 agrees at 7 bases. The CDR3 covers 13 residues. Germline CDR1 reads SGHRS; CDR2 reads YFSETQ. With V trimmed by 4 bases and J by 4 bases, 4 bases remained unmatched. CDR3 coding DNA: TGCGCCAGCAGCCAGGGGGGAGGCTATGGCTACACCTTC. This sequence encodes CASSQGGGYGYTF.

CDR3 region: CASSQGTGHGYTF. CDR3 nucleotide sequence: TGCGCCAGCAGTCAGGGGACAGGGCATGGCTACACCTTC. The chain uses TRBV23-1 and TRBJ1-2; 9 nucleotides align to TRBD1. TRBV23-1 is noted as an ORF with a role that remains uncertain. Losses at the gene ends were 3 bases for V and 6 bases for J; bases not matched to a gene: 2. The CDR3 runs to 13 residues.

This clone was counted once. A read error may account for a junction end that differs from germline. The chain is built from TRBV5-4 and TRBJ1-4; tentative D call: TRBD1 (5 bases). CDR1 and CDR2 (germline): SGHNT, YYREEE (reference sequence). The CDR3 covers 15 residues. The CDR3 loop is CASRSADNRIGGGLF. In nucleotides, the CDR3 is TGTGCCAGCAGAAGCGCAGATAACAGGATTGGTGGCGGACTTTTT.

The chain uses TRBV6-1 and TRBJ2-1; D call uncertain. The CDR3 loop spans 13 amino acids. The V gene's germline CDR1 is MNHNS and CDR2 SASEGT. V gave up 8 bases and J gave up 2 bases, with 10 bases separating them. The CDR3 sequence: CASQIPPYNEQFF. As DNA, the CDR3 is TGTGCCAGCCAGATACCCCCCTACAATGAGCAGTTCTTC.

This clone was seen just once. The chain has TRBV5-6 and TRBJ2-1; 10 bases agree with TRBD2. The CDR3 loop spans 15 amino acids. V was clipped by 2 bases and J by 8 bases; unmatched bases: 7. Germline CDR1 SGHDT, CDR2 YYEEEE. As DNA, the CDR3 is TGTGCCAGCAGCTTCTTACTAGCGGGGTTGCATGAGCAGTTCTTC. Protein sequence: CASSFLLAGLHEQFF.

About this clone itself: The junction departs from germline at one end; a sequencing error may be responsible. The rearrangement uses TRBV13 and TRBJ2-3; 12 nucleotides match TRBD2. The CDR3 runs to 18 residues. Germline V gene lookup returns CDR1 PRHDT and CDR2 FYEKMQ (reference sequence). This CDR3 is CASSLGLAGSGGTDTQYF. In DNA, the CDR3 is TGTGCCAGCAGCCTAGGACTAGCGGGATCCGGGGGCACAGATACGCAGTATTTT. Combining the CDR3 with reference TRBV13 and TRBJ2-3 gives the whole variable domain AAGVIQSPRHLIKEKRETATLKCYPIPRHDTVYWYQQGPGQDPQFLISFYEKMQSDKGSIPDRFSAQQFSDYHSELNMSSLELGDSALYFCASSLGLAGSGGTDTQYFGPGTRLTVL.

This clone appeared a few times. V is TRBV10-3 and J is TRBJ2-7; TRBD1 is a possible D gene (6 bases). Germline loops: CDR1 ENHRY, CDR2 SYGVKD. The CDR3 is made up of 14 amino acids. Trimming took 10 bases from V and 6 from J, leaving 22 bases between them. CDR3 sequence (DNA): TGTGCCAGCGTCTTAGGGCCAGGGGTGGTCGAGCAGTACTTC. Residues: CASVLGPGVVEQYF.

The V call is TRBV7-9, the J call TRBJ2-1; D perhaps matches TRBD1 (6 bases). Germline V gene sequence: CDR1 SEHNR, CDR2 FQNEAQ (reference sequence). The ends were cut back, 1 base at V and 5 bases at J, with 15 bases in the middle. This CDR3 spans 16 amino acids. The CDR3 sequence: CASSLVQGPRDNEQFF. CDR3 nucleotides: TGTGCCAGCAGCTTAGTACAGGGTCCGAGGGACAATGAGCAGTTCTTC.

In this sample, this clone turned up once. V gene TRBV7-6 combines with J gene TRBJ2-1, with 8 bases matching TRBD1. Germline V gene sequence: CDR1 SGHVS, CDR2 FNYEAQ. This CDR3 is built from 20 residues. The ends lost 5 bases at V and 4 bases at J; junction bases unmatched: 22. The DNA of the CDR3 is TGTGCCAGCAGCCTACTGGCAGGGGGCTATGGTAGCGGAGGATACAATGAGCAGTTCTTC. This translates into CASSLLAGGYGSGGYNEQFF.

V usage is TRBV15 and J usage is TRBJ2-1, with a weak D call TRBD2 (6 bases). CDR3 length: 17 residues. Germline-derived CDR1 and CDR2 are LNHNV and YYDKDF (reference sequence). With 1 base removed from V and 12 bases from J, the gap between germline ends came to 25 bases. The CDR3, as DNA: TGTGCCACCAGCAGAGGGCCTACGGCGTGGCGGGACGGGGGGCAGTTCTTC. Its protein is CATSRGPTAWRDGGQFF.

V and J are TRBV6-6 and TRBJ1-5; tentatively, D is TRBD1 (5 bases). Germline V gene data show CDR1 as MNHNY and CDR2 as SVGAGI (reference sequence). V lost 8 bases to trimming and J lost 6 bases, with 17 bases between them. The length of the CDR3 is 14 residues. CDR3 in amino acids: CASRPEGVGQPQHF. For the CDR3, the DNA is TGTGCCAGCCGACCGGAAGGGGTTGGTCAGCCCCAGCATTTT.

The chain recombines TRBV13 with TRBJ2-7; 7 bases match TRBD1. V lost 1 base, J lost 4 bases, and 16 bases stayed unmatched. Germline assignment: CDR1 PRHDT and CDR2 FYEKMQ (reference sequence). This CDR3 comprises 18 residues. The DNA for the CDR3 is TGTGCCAGCAGCTTAGCCCTCGCGAAGACAGGGACAGTATACGAGCAGTACTTC. This sequence encodes CASSLALAKTGTVYEQYF.

The rearrangement joins TRBV28 to TRBJ1-5, with 8 bases lining up with TRBD1. V shed 5 bases, J shed 7 bases, and the junction held 10 bases outside the gene matches. The germline gives CDR1 MDHEN, CDR2 SYDVKM. The CDR3 extends over 15 amino acids. CDR3 sequence: CASSADRVRVQPQHF. The CDR3 DNA reads as TGTGCCAGCAGTGCGGACAGGGTACGGGTACAGCCCCAGCATTTT.

CDR3 in amino acids: CASSRPGQIYGYTF. CDR3 in DNA: TGCGCCAGCAGCCGCCCGGGACAGATATATGGCTACACCTTC. The chain carries TRBV4-1 and TRBJ1-2; 7 positions agree with TRBD1. The CDR3 has 14 amino acids. Losses at the gene ends were 4 bases for V and 5 bases for J; bases not matched to a gene: 7. Germline V CDR1 and CDR2: MGHRA, YSYEKL.

J is TRBJ1-4 and V is TRBV7-2; no definite D call. V lost 0 bases and J lost 8, with 7 bases in between. The CDR3 runs 13 residues. Germline lookup yields CDR1 SGHTA and CDR2 FQGNSA. This CDR3 is CASSLAVREKLFF. CDR3 nucleotide sequence: TGTGCCAGCAGCTTAGCGGTGCGGGAAAAACTGTTTTTT.

The CDR3 spells CASSTGTGSEQYF. As DNA, the CDR3 is TGTGCCAGTTCGACCGGGACAGGTTCTGAGCAGTACTTC. This chain connects TRBV5-6 to TRBJ2-7, with 8 bases fitting TRBD1. The CDR3 consists of 13 residues. Germline-derived CDR1 and CDR2 are SGHDT and YYEEEE. Losses at the gene ends were 8 bases for V and 7 bases for J; bases not matched to a gene: 11.

The CDR3 DNA follows: TGTGCCAGCAGCTTAGCAGGAGGGAACGGAAACACCATATATTTT. The encoded protein is CASSLAGGNGNTIYF. The chain links TRBV7-2 to TRBJ1-3; D is unresolved. The CDR3 consists of 15 residues. Germline V CDR1 and CDR2: SGHTA, FQGNSA. V was trimmed by 0 bases and J by 4 bases, leaving 10 bases between them.

This chain connects TRBV19 to TRBJ1-1, with D perhaps matching TRBD1 (5 bases). Trimming took off 4 bases at V and 5 bases at J, with 17 bases between the two ends. Germline lookup yields CDR1 LNHDA and CDR2 SQIVND (reference sequence). The CDR3 extends over 15 amino acids. CDR3 nucleotide sequence: TGTGCCAGTAGTACGCAGCACCTCGGGGGAACTGAAGCTTTCTTT. This translates into CASSTQHLGGTEAFF.

The chain has TRBV10-3 and TRBJ2-5; 7 bases fit TRBD2. The germline V gene has CDR1 ENHRY and CDR2 SYGVKD. This CDR3 has 14 amino acids. V was clipped by 7 bases and J by 0 bases; unmatched bases: 5. CDR3 sequence (DNA): TGTGCCATCAACAGCGCGGGGGACCAAGAGACCCAGTACTTC. This gives the protein CAINSAGDQETQYF.

The chain combines TRBV4-1 with TRBJ1-5; possibly TRBD1 for D (5 bases). Germline CDR1 MGHRA, CDR2 YSYEKL. The length of the CDR3 is 14 residues. V was pared by 3 bases and J by 7 bases, with 13 bases between. The CDR3 here is CASSHAGWGQPQHF. CDR3 sequence (DNA): TGCGCCAGCAGCCATGCAGGATGGGGCCAGCCCCAGCATTTT.

The rearrangement links TRBV7-2 to TRBJ2-1; D remains unclear. V lost 2 bases, J lost 8 bases, and 7 bases lay in between. This CDR3 comprises 12 residues. Germline CDR1 is SGHTA and CDR2 is FQGNSA. CDR3 sequence (DNA): TGTGCCAGCAGCTTAACCGGGTATGAGCAGTTCTTC. This gives the protein CASSLTGYEQFF.

In its sample, this clone was seen once. The chain recombines TRBV6-1 with TRBJ2-3; D is possibly TRBD2 (6 bases). CDR1 is MNHNS and CDR2 is SASEGT in the germline V gene. Trimming removed 6 bases at V and 0 bases at J, with 10 bases between. The CDR3 runs 14 residues. The CDR3 sequence is CASRGTESTDTQYF. CDR3 DNA sequence: TGTGCCAGCAGGGGGACTGAGAGCACAGATACGCAGTATTTT.

This chain links TRBV4-1 with TRBJ1-4, with TRBD1 matching over 7 bases. This CDR3 is 14 amino acids long. The germline V gene has CDR1 MGHRA and CDR2 YSYEKL. J gave up 8 bases and V 4 bases, and 7 bases lay outside the gene matches. The CDR3 nucleotides read TGCGCCAGCAGCCTGGGACAGATTGCGGAAAAACTGTTTTTT. Translating gives CASSLGQIAEKLFF.

This clone came up once. The J gene is TRBJ2-5, the V gene TRBV15; D possibly corresponds to TRBD1 (6 bases). V was cut by 4 bases and J by 4 bases, with 19 bases left in between. The germline V gene encodes CDR1 LNHNV and CDR2 YYDKDF (reference sequence). The CDR3 consists of 16 residues. The CDR3 protein is CATSTWSGGARETQYF. The DNA for the CDR3 is TGTGCCACCAGCACCTGGAGTGGGGGCGCGCGAGAGACCCAGTACTTC.

V gene TRBV27 combines with J gene TRBJ2-7; 10 nucleotides agree with TRBD1. The CDR3 is 14 amino acids. Losses at the gene ends were 3 bases for V and 3 bases for J; bases not matched to a gene: 2. Germline-derived CDR1 and CDR2 are MNHEY and SMNVEV (reference sequence). The CDR3 protein is CASSLGQGRYEQYF. CDR3 bases: TGTGCCAGCAGTTTGGGACAGGGGCGCTACGAGCAGTACTTC.

The genes are TRBV4-1 and TRBJ2-1; tentatively, D is TRBD2 (5 bases). Deletions cut 1 base from V and 6 bases from J, with 16 bases between. This CDR3 has 16 amino acids. CDR1 is MGHRA and CDR2 is YSYEKL in the germline V gene. The CDR3 sequence: CASSQVGDGGINEQFF. DNA for the CDR3: TGCGCCAGCAGCCAAGTCGGCGACGGAGGTATCAATGAGCAGTTCTTC.

This sequence joins TRBV9 and TRBJ2-1; TRBD1 might be the D (6 bases). V dropped 4 bases and J dropped 11 bases, with 22 bases sitting between them. CDR1 is SGDLS, CDR2 YYNGEE, per germline. The CDR3 length is 15 residues. The chain's CDR3 is CASSSLGGQIAQQFF. CDR3 DNA: TGTGCCAGCAGCTCACTGGGCGGACAGATCGCGCAGCAGTTCTTC.

This clone was picked up a small number of times. The CDR3 sequence: CASSFSGISYEQYF. In nucleotides, the CDR3 is TGCGCCAGCAGCTTCTCCGGGATCTCCTACGAGCAGTACTTC. V gene TRBV5-1 combines with J gene TRBJ2-7; maybe TRBD2 (5 bases). V lost 2 bases and J lost 0, with 9 bases in between. Germline V lookup: CDR1 SGHRS, CDR2 YFSETQ. The CDR3 consists of 14 residues.